Following are 31 T cell receptor beta chains from one sample sequenced in a study of regulatory T cells in long-lasting Graves disease. Arm-PCR of CDR3 regions with iRepertoire HTBI primers generated TCR beta libraries. TCRdb independently ran MiXCR on the multiplex PCR reads; one entry per CDR3 protein. The sample consists of fewer than 350,000 distinct CDR3 sequences, about 20% of them appearing once. Indicated time point: newly diagnosed GD, antithyroid drugs for less than 3 months. Extracted PBMC RNA gave rise to the TCR library. The specimen comprised peripheral blood mononuclear cells (PBMCs), sampled at new diagnosis, from a patient treated with antithyroid drugs. These receptors all come from a female donor with Graves disease.

The sample holds many counts of this clonotype. J is TRBJ2-3 and V is TRBV20-1; tentative D call: TRBD2 (5 bases). Germline CDR1 and CDR2: DFQATT and SNEGSKA (reference sequence). This CDR3 spans 12 amino acids. Trimming pared 6 bases from V and 2 bases from J, leaving 9 bases between. The CDR3 protein is CSASADTDTQYF. CDR3 bases: TGCAGTGCGTCAGCGGACACAGATACGCAGTATTTT.

The V gene is TRBV20-1, the J gene TRBJ2-3; tentative D call: TRBD2 (6 bases). Trimming cost V 2 bases and J 0 bases, with 12 bases left between them. This CDR3 spans 15 amino acids. CDR1 is DFQATT, CDR2 SNEGSKA, per germline (reference sequence). The CDR3 coding sequence is TGCAGTGCTAGATCCGAGGGACTGAGCACAGATACGCAGTATTTT. Translated: CSARSEGLSTDTQYF.

A remark on this clonotype: A much larger clonotype is one base distant, so this may be a read error. The rearrangement links TRBV10-2 to TRBJ1-2, with unresolved D. The CDR3 is made up of 14 amino acids. Germline V CDR1 and CDR2: WSHSY, SAAADI. The CDR3 region has the DNA TGCACCAGCAGTGAGTCAAGGACCGGCTATGGCTACACCTTC. Translating it yields CTSSESRTGYGYTF.

In this sample, this clonotype turned up many times. The rearrangement uses TRBV7-2 and TRBJ2-3; possible D gene TRBD2, 5 bases. This CDR3 is built from 15 residues. The ends were cut back, 4 bases at V and 0 bases at J, with 11 bases in the middle. Germline CDR1 SGHTA, CDR2 FQGNSA. CDR3 in DNA: TGTGCCAGCAGCTGGACTTATTCTAGCACAGATACGCAGTATTTT. Translating it yields CASSWTYSSTDTQYF. Full variable domain (outside the CDR3, taken from reference TRBV7-2 and TRBJ2-3): GAGVSQSPSNKVTEKGKDVELRCDPISGHTALYWYRQSLGQGLEFLIYFQGNSAPDKSGLPSDRFSAERTGGSVSTLTIQRTQQEDSAVYLCASSWTYSSTDTQYFGPGTRLTVL.

The gene calls are TRBV20-1 and TRBJ2-5; TRBD2 is a possible D gene (6 bases). CDR1 and CDR2 from the germline V gene are DFQATT and SNEGSKA (reference sequence). CDR3 length: 12 amino acids. V was cut by 6 bases and J by 1 base, with 9 bases left in between. CDR3 nucleotide sequence: TGCAGTGCCGGGGGAATCCAAGAGACCCAGTACTTC. Protein: CSAGGIQETQYF.

Ten or more counts support this clonotype. The chain combines TRBV13 with TRBJ1-4, with TRBD1 as a possible D gene (6 bases). This CDR3 has 16 amino acids. CDR1 PRHDT and CDR2 FYEKMQ come from the germline V gene (reference sequence). Trimming shortened V by 3 bases and J by 2 bases, and 13 bases separated the two germline ends. The CDR3 sequence: CASSFYRESTNEKLFF. The CDR3 bases are TGTGCCAGCAGCTTCTACAGGGAAAGCACTAATGAAAAACTGTTTTTT.

This clonotype was seen ten or more times. The chain recombines TRBV7-9 with TRBJ2-2; D might be TRBD1 or TRBD2, each matching 5 bases. The CDR3 contains 15 residues. Trimming cost V 5 bases and J 7 bases, with 17 bases left between them. The germline CDR1 and CDR2 sequences are SEHNR and FQNEAQ (reference sequence). CDR3 nucleotide sequence: TGTGCCAGCAGCCACGCCGATGGGGGATTCGGGGAGCTGTTTTTT. Translation: CASSHADGGFGELFF.

This chain links TRBV10-3 with TRBJ1-1; no firm D call. This CDR3 has 14 amino acids. From germline, CDR1 is ENHRY and CDR2 SYGVKD. V lost 6 bases to trimming and J lost 0 bases, with 11 bases between them. CDR3 in DNA: TGTGCCATCAGGACATCAGCCCTGAACACTGAAGCTTTCTTT. It specifies CAIRTSALNTEAFF.

The genes are TRBV6-1 and TRBJ2-7; D possibly corresponds to TRBD1 (6 bases). CDR3 length: 14 residues. Germline V gives CDR1 MNHNS, CDR2 SASEGT. The ends were cut back, 3 bases at V and 7 bases at J, with 16 bases in the middle. The CDR3 protein is CASSDYRDYGEQYF. The CDR3 bases are TGTGCCAGCAGTGACTACAGGGATTACGGGGAGCAGTACTTC.

The table lists this clonotype with many counts. The DNA of the CDR3 is TGTGCCAGTAGTCCCGCGGGCCACTATAGCAATCAGCCCCAGCATTTT. This encodes CASSPAGHYSNQPQHF. The chain recombines TRBV19 with TRBJ1-5; D unresolved. The CDR3 is made up of 16 amino acids. Trimming shortened V by 5 bases and J by 0 bases, and 14 bases separated the two germline ends. CDR1 LNHDA and CDR2 SQIVND come from the germline V gene (reference sequence).

In its sample, this clonotype was seen many times. The chain is built from TRBV19 and TRBJ1-5, with D unclear. Trimming took off 4 bases at V and 0 bases at J, with 7 bases between the two ends. This CDR3 comprises 14 residues. Per germline, CDR1 LNHDA and CDR2 SQIVND (reference sequence). The CDR3 bases are TGTGCCAGTAGTAGGAGGGATAGCAATCAGCCCCAGCATTTT. Protein sequence: CASSRRDSNQPQHF.

This clonotype was counted between two and nine times. Here the CDR3 DNA reads TGCGCCAGCAGCCTCTCACAAGAGGATACGCAGTATTTT. Amino acids: CASSLSQEDTQYF. This rearrangement joins TRBV5-1 to TRBJ2-3; D is ambiguous. This CDR3 is 13 amino acids long. The germline CDR1 and CDR2 sequences are SGHRS and YFSETQ. V lost 4 bases to trimming and J lost 6 bases, with 12 bases between them.

This clonotype was seen repeatedly, ten times or more. The CDR3 reads CASSRRTSGRSTDTQYF. DNA for the CDR3: TGTGCCAGCAGCCGCCGGACTAGCGGGAGAAGCACAGATACGCAGTATTTT. The gene calls are TRBV7-8 and TRBJ2-3; TRBD2 aligns across 13 bases. The CDR3 spans 17 residues. CDR1 is SGHVS and CDR2 is FQNEAQ in the germline V gene. After removal of 5 bases from V and 0 bases from J, the junction contained 5 bases not matched to a gene.

This clonotype showed up just a few times. The chain links TRBV6-1 to TRBJ2-5; 7 bases are a match to TRBD2. Germline V gene lookup returns CDR1 MNHNS and CDR2 SASEGT. V was clipped by 8 bases and J by 1 base; unmatched bases: 7. The CDR3 is 14 residues long. The CDR3 DNA reads TGTGCCAGCGGGAGCGGGGCCCCCCAAGAGACCCAGTACTTC. The encoded protein is CASGSGAPQETQYF.

CDR3: CASSIFGRPPNTGELFF. For the CDR3, the DNA is TGTGCCAGTAGTATATTTGGCAGACCCCCGAACACCGGGGAGCTGTTTTTT. The chain uses TRBV19 and TRBJ2-2; D ambiguous. The germline V and J ends were trimmed by 2 bases and 0 bases, with 13 bases remaining between them. The CDR3 sequence is 17 residues long. CDR1 LNHDA and CDR2 SQIVND come from the germline V gene (reference sequence).

This clonotype turned up a few times. The chain uses TRBV2 and TRBJ2-1; D not resolved. Germline loops: CDR1 SNHLY, CDR2 FYNNEI. The CDR3 extends over 14 amino acids. V lost 5 bases, J lost 1 base, and 9 bases lay in between. The chain's CDR3 is CASSFAESYNEQFF. The CDR3 DNA reads TGTGCCAGCAGTTTTGCGGAATCCTACAATGAGCAGTTCTTC.

This clonotype was seen at least ten times. The rearrangement links TRBV5-1 to TRBJ2-7; 8 bases agree with TRBD1. Germline CDR1 is SGHRS and CDR2 is YFSETQ. The V and J ends lost 5 bases and 5 bases, in that order; junction bases with no gene match: 9. CDR3 length: 14 amino acids. The CDR3 DNA sequence: TGCGCCAGCAGTTACCGACAGGGGAGTAACGAGCAGTACTTC. Encoded protein: CASSYRQGSNEQYF.

Notes on this clonotype: A far larger clone is a single base away, which makes a read error likely. V gene TRBV2 combines with J gene TRBJ2-3; D may be TRBD2 (6 bases). With the DNA end fitting TRBJ2-7 better, the J assignment may be wrong. Looked up from germline, CDR1 is SNHLY and CDR2 is FYNNEI. This CDR3 region has 14 residues. CDR3 in DNA: TGTGCCAGCAGGCGGGACGACGGGGCTTACAAGCAGTACTTC. It specifies CASRRDDGAYKQYF.

This chain links TRBV2 with TRBJ2-5, with a tentative D call TRBD1 (6 bases). The CDR3 sequence is 15 residues long. Germline V gene lookup returns CDR1 SNHLY and CDR2 FYNNEI. V was cut by 3 bases and J by 4 bases, with 15 bases left in between. In nucleotides, the CDR3 is TGTGCCAGCAGTGAGTACAGGGCGGGCGGAGAGACCCAGTACTTC. Its translation is CASSEYRAGGETQYF.

This sequence joins TRBV7-2 and TRBJ2-1, with D hard to call. Germline V gene data show CDR1 as SGHTA and CDR2 as FQGNSA. The ends were cut back, 3 bases at V and 5 bases at J, with 8 bases in the middle. The CDR3 contains 13 residues. The CDR3 reads CASSLTTNNEQFF. The CDR3, as DNA: TGTGCCAGCAGCTTGACAACTAACAATGAGCAGTTCTTC.

About this clonotype itself: A single base separates this from a much larger clone, so it may be a read error. The chain uses TRBV28 and TRBJ2-7, with D perhaps matching TRBD1 or TRBD2 (5 bases each). The CDR3 runs to 12 residues. CDR1 and CDR2 (germline): MDHEN, SYDVKM. The CDR3 sequence: CTNSRDAYEQYF. The CDR3 DNA reads as TGTACCAACAGCCGGGACGCCTACGAGCAGTACTTC. The full variable domain, rest sourced from reference TRBV28 and TRBJ2-7, is DVKVTQSSRYLVKRTGEKVFLECVQDMDHENMFWYRQDPGLGLRLIYFSYDVKMKEKGDIPEGYSVSREKKERFSLILESASTNQTSMYLCTNSRDAYEQYFGPGTRLTVT.

This clonotype was recorded at least ten times. The gene calls are TRBV28 and TRBJ2-1, with D maybe TRBD2 (7 bases). This CDR3 is built from 15 residues. The V gene lost 2 bases and the J gene lost 2 bases, with 10 bases spanning the gap. Germline V gene lookup returns CDR1 MDHEN and CDR2 SYDVKM. The DNA of the CDR3 is TGTGCCAGCAGTTTAATGCGGGGGCCCTACAATGAGCAGTTCTTC. This translates into CASSLMRGPYNEQFF. The variable domain in full, completed from reference TRBV28 and TRBJ2-1, reads DVKVTQSSRYLVKRTGEKVFLECVQDMDHENMFWYRQDPGLGLRLIYFSYDVKMKEKGDIPEGYSVSREKKERFSLILESASTNQTSMYLCASSLMRGPYNEQFFGPGTRLTVL.

This clonotype was found many times. The chain joins TRBV28 to TRBJ2-5; a possible D gene is TRBD1 (5 bases). In germline, CDR1 is MDHEN, CDR2 SYDVKM. Trimming removed 2 bases at V and 6 bases at J, with 10 bases between. This CDR3 has 13 amino acids. The CDR3 DNA sequence: TGTGCCAGCAGTTTACAGGGTTACCAGACCCAGTACTTC. Translated, it gives CASSLQGYQTQYF.

This clonotype was counted ten times or more. This rearrangement joins TRBV6-5 to TRBJ1-1; D might be TRBD1 (5 bases). Germline V gene data show CDR1 as MNHEY and CDR2 as SVGAGI. With 0 bases removed from V and 1 base from J, the gap between germline ends came to 12 bases. This CDR3 is 16 amino acids long. The DNA for the CDR3 is TGTGCCAGCAGTTACTCATCAGGGAAGGGGAACACTGAAGCTTTCTTT. Amino acids: CASSYSSGKGNTEAFF.

V is TRBV28 and J is TRBJ2-1, with D possibly TRBD1 on 6 matching bases. The J call may be incorrect, as the DNA end agrees better with TRBJ2-4. CDR3 length equals 15 residues. Germline V gene sequence: CDR1 MDHEN, CDR2 SYDVKM. The DNA of the CDR3 is TGTGCCAGCAGTAACAGGGAATTAACCAAAAACATTCAGTACTTC. Residues: CASSNRELTKNIQYF.

The chain uses TRBV7-2 and TRBJ1-2; D possibly corresponds to TRBD1 (5 bases). Trimming left V 6 bases short and J 10 bases short, with 18 bases between. The CDR3 has 13 amino acids. The V gene's germline CDR1 is SGHTA and CDR2 FQGNSA. This CDR3 is CASRPSGGQNYTF. CDR3 nucleotide sequence: TGTGCCAGCAGACCGTCGGGGGGTCAGAACTACACCTTC.

V usage is TRBV20-1 and J usage is TRBJ2-1; 10 positions match TRBD2. V shed 2 bases, J shed 7 bases, and the junction held 11 bases outside the gene matches. CDR1 and CDR2 from the germline V gene are DFQATT and SNEGSKA (reference sequence). CDR3 length equals 16 residues. The CDR3 loop reads CSARRLAGDPRNEQFF. CDR3 in DNA: TGCAGTGCTAGAAGGCTAGCGGGAGACCCACGGAATGAGCAGTTCTTC.

As regards this clonotype: One junction end disagrees with the germline gene, perhaps due to a read error. This chain connects TRBV6-1 to TRBJ1-1; a possible D gene is TRBD1 (5 bases). The CDR3 runs 15 residues. Germline values: CDR1 MNHNS, CDR2 SASEGT. The CDR3 bases are TGTGCCAGCAGTGAAGCGTCGGGGGGAAACATTGAAGCTTTCTTC. Protein: CASSEASGGNIEAFF.

This clonotype was counted only a few times. CDR3 nucleotide sequence: TGTGCCATCAGTGAATTCTACGAGCAGTACTTC. Translated: CAISEFYEQYF. The chain combines TRBV10-3 with TRBJ2-7; D not resolved. The germline CDR1 and CDR2 sequences are ENHRY and SYGVKD. The CDR3 sequence is 11 residues long. Trimming pared 3 bases from V and 3 bases from J, leaving 3 bases between.

This clonotype was seen more than once but under ten times. This sequence joins TRBV24-1 and TRBJ1-5; TRBD1 matches at 9 bases. There are 15 residues in the CDR3. Germline V gene data show CDR1 as KGHDR and CDR2 as SFDVKD. The trim removed 5 bases at V and 0 bases at J, leaving 1 base unmatched. The DNA of the CDR3 is TGTGCCACCAGTGGGGGACAGGGTAGCAATCAGCCCCAGCATTTT. Protein: CATSGGQGSNQPQHF.

This clonotype was counted ten times or more. The V and J genes are TRBV19 and TRBJ1-1; 7 positions agree with TRBD1. CDR3 length: 15 residues. Germline lookup yields CDR1 LNHDA and CDR2 SQIVND (reference sequence). Trimming cost V 5 bases and J 7 bases; bases outside gene matches: 13. In DNA form, the CDR3 reads TGTGCCAGTAGTGATTCAGACAGGGTACCTTTTGAAGCTTTCTTT. This codes for CASSDSDRVPFEAFF.